This T cell receptor (beta chain) is from a study of T-cell memory formation after mild COVID-19. Study-level background: TCR clusters were mostly donor specific. Study observations and caveats: Day 37-peaking second-wave clones had unconfirmed SARS-CoV-2 specificity. Some responding clones appeared in pre-infection memory, suggesting cross-reactive memory joined. Largely, contracting CD4+ clones fell within CM and EM, and contracting CD8+ clones within EMRA.

A note on this clonotype: Antigen unknown.

The V gene lost 3 bases and the J gene lost 1 base, with 6 bases spanning the gap. The CDR3 runs 13 residues. CDR1 GTSNPN and CDR2 SVGIG come from the germline V gene (reference sequence). In TCRdb, the 5' RACE reads were re-called with MiXCR into one record per CDR3 protein. Of 85,000 to 120,000 distinct CDR3 sequences listed, about a sixth were seen once; the top ten hold 25% to 35%. V usage is TRBV30 and J usage is TRBJ1-4, with D hard to call. This receptor was identified in an adult woman who had mild COVID-19 (a few samples of this study predate the infection). Cell type and time point are not known. Material: PBMCs or a T cell subset sorted from them (not recorded which). For the CDR3, the DNA is TGTGCCTGGAGCTGGGGAACTAATGAAAAACTGTTTTTT. It is translated as CAWSWGTNEKLFF.